This T cell receptor (beta chain) was captured by sequencing in a study of PD-1 blockade in mismatch repair-deficient tumors. Trimming took 0 bases from V and 0 from J, leaving 12 bases between them. The CDR3 extends over 16 amino acids. Per the germline V gene, CDR1 is SGHNT and CDR2 is YYREEE (reference sequence). Data came from immunoSEQ multiplex PCR; TCRdb stores just in-frame clones and leaves some out. The repertoire holds roughly 130,000 clones, with approximately 91% as singletons. The receptor comes from an adult with mismatch repair-deficient cancer. The gene calls are TRBV5-4 and TRBJ2-5; D assignment may be TRBD1 or TRBD2 (5 bases each). This material consisted of peripheral blood, taken 70 to 72 weeks after starting pembrolizumab. The CDR3 DNA reads TGTGCCAGCAGCTTGGGCAAAGGGACGGACCAAGAGACCCAGTACTTC. Translation: CASSLGKGTDQETQYF.